Each of the 10 T cell receptor beta chains below was sequenced from the same sample in a study of shared clonotypes between healthy human individuals. Generated by immunoSEQ multiplex PCR, the TCRdb table keeps only in-frame clones and is missing some. Among 950,000 to 1,300,000 clones, about 76% were seen once, and the ten largest hold 1.4% to 1.5%. The sample comprised memory CD4+ T cells sorted from blood. The subset is: CD45RA-negative fraction. These receptors were taken from a man between 18 and 35 years old in good health.

This clone has only one observation. The chain is built from TRBV5-1 and TRBJ1-2, with D possibly TRBD1 on 5 matching bases. V was clipped by 0 bases and J by 6 bases, with 9 bases between them. CDR1 and CDR2 from the germline V gene are SGHRS and YFSETQ. The CDR3 has 13 amino acids. The DNA for the CDR3 is TGCGCCAGCAGCTTGGCCTGGGGGGATGGCTACACCTTC. Protein sequence: CASSLAWGDGYTF.

The chain joins TRBV5-1 to TRBJ1-5, with 7 bases that match TRBD1. Germline-derived CDR1 and CDR2 are SGHRS and YFSETQ. V shed 1 base, J shed 2 bases, and the junction held 3 bases outside the gene matches. The CDR3 loop spans 15 amino acids. The CDR3 reads CASSLSTGGNQPQHF. CDR3 DNA sequence: TGCGCCAGCAGCTTGAGTACAGGGGGCAATCAGCCCCAGCATTTT.

The V gene is TRBV11-3, the J gene TRBJ2-3; unclear D gene. The V and J ends lost 0 bases and 0 bases respectively, with 7 bases between them. From germline, CDR1 is SGHNT and CDR2 YENEEA. This CDR3 has 15 amino acids. The chain's CDR3 is CASSLDSTSTDTQYF. CDR3 nucleotide sequence: TGTGCCAGCAGCTTAGACAGTACTAGCACAGATACGCAGTATTTT.

This clone was detected a few times. The V call is TRBV15, the J call TRBJ2-7, with D possibly matching TRBD2 (6 bases). This CDR3 is 15 amino acids long. Trimming took 1 base from V and 2 from J, leaving 12 bases between them. Germline lookup yields CDR1 LNHNV and CDR2 YYDKDF (reference sequence). The CDR3 region is CATSRAASETYEQYF. The CDR3 bases are TGTGCCACCAGCAGAGCCGCTAGCGAAACCTACGAGCAGTACTTC. Drawing the rest from reference TRBV15 and TRBJ2-7, the complete variable domain is DAMVIQNPRYQVTQFGKPVTLSCSQTLNHNVMYWYQQKSSQAPKLLFHYYDKDFNNEADTPDNFQSRRPNTSFCFLDIRSPGLGDTAMYLCATSRAASETYEQYFGPGTRLTVT.

V usage is TRBV5-1 and J usage is TRBJ2-7; possibly TRBD2 for D (6 bases). Trimming removed 4 bases from V and 0 bases from J, with 14 bases in between. Germline V gene data show CDR1 as SGHRS and CDR2 as YFSETQ. The CDR3 is 15 residues long. The CDR3 DNA is TGCGCCAGCAGCCTCGGCGGGGCGACCTCCTACGAGCAGTACTTC. This encodes CASSLGGATSYEQYF.

This clone was observed a few times. J is TRBJ2-5 and V is TRBV6-1; 8 bases are a match to TRBD2. Germline V gives CDR1 MNHNS, CDR2 SASEGT. This CDR3 comprises 15 residues. V lost 3 bases and J lost 0; bases outside the gene matches: 3. The DNA for the CDR3 is TGTGCCAGCAGTGAGTCTAGCGGGTACCAAGAGACCCAGTACTTC. Translated, it gives CASSESSGYQETQYF.

CDR3 residues: CAWSVDATRPQHF. The DNA for the CDR3 is TGTGCCTGGAGTGTAGATGCAACTCGGCCCCAGCATTTT. The V and J genes are TRBV30 and TRBJ1-5; D remains unclear. The germline V gene encodes CDR1 GTSNPN and CDR2 SVGIG (reference sequence). This CDR3 has 13 residues. Trimming cost V 0 bases and J 9 bases, with 12 bases left between them.

This clone has more than one count but fewer than ten. The same CDR3 arises from other DNA sequences in this sample as well. The chain joins TRBV18 to TRBJ1-1, with D possibly being TRBD1 (5 bases). V dropped 6 bases and J dropped 2 bases, with 10 bases sitting between them. The CDR3 loop spans 13 amino acids. Germline CDR1 is KGHSH and CDR2 is LQKENI. The chain's CDR3 is CASSPGTNTEAFF. In DNA form, the CDR3 reads TGTGCCAGCTCCCCAGGGACCAACACTGAAGCTTTCTTT.

The chain carries TRBV5-1 and TRBJ2-5; TRBD1 aligns across 9 bases. The CDR3 contains 16 residues. The V segment lost 4 bases and the J segment 5 bases; nucleotides outside the gene matches: 12. The germline gives CDR1 SGHRS, CDR2 YFSETQ. CDR3 region: CASSPPGTGLRETQYF. The CDR3 bases are TGCGCCAGCAGCCCACCCGGGACAGGGCTCCGGGAGACCCAGTACTTC.

The genes are TRBV7-9 and TRBJ2-5; 11 nucleotides match TRBD1. V was pared by 5 bases and J by 9 bases, with 11 bases of the junction left unmatched. CDR1 is SEHNR, CDR2 FQNEAQ, per germline (reference sequence). This CDR3 comprises 15 residues. The CDR3 protein is CASSPIGTGGSSQYF. CDR3 coding DNA: TGTGCCAGCAGCCCAATTGGGACAGGGGGTTCGTCCCAGTACTTC. Full variable domain (missing parts from reference TRBV7-9 and TRBJ2-5): DTGVSQNPRHKITKRGQNVTFRCDPISEHNRLYWYRQTLGQGPEFLTYFQNEAQLEKSRLLSDRFSAERPKGSFSTLEIQRTEQGDSAMYLCASSPIGTGGSSQYFGPGTRLLVL.